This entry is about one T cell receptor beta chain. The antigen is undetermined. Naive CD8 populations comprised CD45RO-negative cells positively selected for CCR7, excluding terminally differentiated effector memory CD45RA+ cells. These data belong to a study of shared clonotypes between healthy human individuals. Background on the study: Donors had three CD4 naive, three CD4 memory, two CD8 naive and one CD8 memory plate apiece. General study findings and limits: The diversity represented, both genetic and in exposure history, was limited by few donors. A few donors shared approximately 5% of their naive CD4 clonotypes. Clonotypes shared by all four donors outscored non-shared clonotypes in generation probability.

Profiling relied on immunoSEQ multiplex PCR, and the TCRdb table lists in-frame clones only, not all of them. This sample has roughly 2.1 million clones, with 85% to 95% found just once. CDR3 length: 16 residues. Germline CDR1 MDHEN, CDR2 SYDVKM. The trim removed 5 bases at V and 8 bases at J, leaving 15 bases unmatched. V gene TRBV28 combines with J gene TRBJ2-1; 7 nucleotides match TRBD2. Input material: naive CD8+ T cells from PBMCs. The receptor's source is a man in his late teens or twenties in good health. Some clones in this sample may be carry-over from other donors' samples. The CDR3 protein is CASSRSFAGDTDEQFF. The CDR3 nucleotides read TGTGCCAGCAGTCGGAGCTTTGCGGGAGACACCGATGAGCAGTTCTTC.